The TCR beta chain under discussion was sequenced for a study of identical twins. As regards this clonotype: A read error is likely, as this CDR3 ends without the conserved phenylalanine or tryptophan.

One entry per CDR3 protein, called by TCRdb with MiXCR from the 5' RACE reads. The data hold fewer than 500,000 distinct CDR3 sequences, with 20% to 25% observed a single time. The same sample was also used in a study of T cells expressing NK-cell markers.

This receptor was identified in a woman aged 18-35 years in good health. Material: CD4+ T cells sorted from blood.

In nucleotides, the CDR3 is TGTGCCAGCAGGCGCGGGGGAGGGTATCCCTACGAGCAGTACCTC. It is translated as CASRRGGGYPYEQYL. V and J are TRBV6-1 and TRBJ2-7; 7 bases are a match to TRBD2. Germline V lookup: CDR1 MNHNS, CDR2 SASEGT. With 6 bases clipped from V and 2 bases from J, the junction kept 10 bases outside the gene matches. This CDR3 contains 15 residues.